This TCR beta chain was recovered during a study of blood T cells in healthy people across ages. Combining a sample-barcoded 5' primer with a J-beta primer mix, a second PCR ran for roughly 6 to 11 cycles. TCRdb fed the 5' RACE reads into MiXCR, producing one record per CDR3 protein. The repertoire has about 700,000 distinct CDR3 sequences, approximately 31% of them found once; the top ten carry just over 15%. V shed 6 bases and J shed 5 bases, with 10 bases lying between them. This CDR3 has 12 amino acids. The germline gives CDR1 MNHEY, CDR2 SMNVEV (reference sequence). Comment on this clonotype: The antigen remains undetermined. Just one base apart from a much larger clone, this may be a read error.

Study conclusions and caveats: Per-million-T-cell TCR beta diversity fell roughly linearly with age. A strong correlation was seen between TCR beta diversity and naive T cell percentage.

Collection of 7.5 to 10 milliliters of peripheral blood was performed for each donor. The V gene is TRBV27, the J gene TRBJ1-2; D is unresolved. The TCR originated in an elderly woman in good health. Sequenced material: blood. The CDR3 sequence is CASRAAPYGYTF. CDR3 nucleotide sequence: TGTGCCAGCAGAGCCGCCCCGTATGGCTACACCTTC.